Following are 8 T cell receptor beta chains from one sample sequenced in a study of T-cell memory formation after mild COVID-19. A single record per CDR3 protein comes from TCRdb applying MiXCR to the 5' RACE reads. This table holds about 14,000 distinct CDR3 sequences, roughly 19% found once. Material: PBMCs or a T cell subset sorted from them (not recorded which). The receptors originated from an adult woman who had mild COVID-19 (a few samples of this study predate the infection). Cell type and time point are not known.

This clonotype was seen repeatedly, ten times or more. The rearrangement joins TRBV12-3 or TRBV12-4 to TRBJ2-7, with TRBD2 identical over 11 bases. CDR3 length: 15 residues. Trimming at V came to 6 bases and at J to 7 bases, leaving 11 bases not matched to a gene. The CDR3 DNA sequence: TGTGCCAGCAGAGACATAGCGGGAGGGCCAGAAGAGCAGTACTTC. Its translation: CASRDIAGGPEEQYF.

This clonotype was counted many times. The chain carries TRBV11-3 and TRBJ2-2, with 13 nucleotides matching TRBD2. The V gene end was trimmed by 3 bases and the J gene end by 5 bases; junction bases not matched to a gene: 9. The CDR3 contains 18 residues. The germline V gene encodes CDR1 SGHNT and CDR2 YENEEA. In nucleotides, the CDR3 is TGTGCCAGCAGCTTTGATGGACTAGCGGGAGAAGGGACCGGGGAGCTGTTTTTT. This codes for CASSFDGLAGEGTGELFF.

This clonotype was recorded at least ten times. The V gene is TRBV30, the J gene TRBJ1-1; D uncertain. Trimming left V 0 bases short and J 1 base short, with 6 bases between. This CDR3 contains 13 residues. Per germline, CDR1 GTSNPN and CDR2 SVGIG (reference sequence). The CDR3 sequence is CAWSVGGNTEAFF. The CDR3 DNA sequence: TGTGCCTGGAGTGTAGGAGGGAACACTGAAGCTTTCTTT.

By sample fraction, this clonotype is medium-sized. J is TRBJ2-7 and V is TRBV4-1; 7 positions match TRBD1. This CDR3 spans 14 amino acids. The germline gives CDR1 MGHRA, CDR2 YSYEKL. After removal of 4 bases from V and 0 bases from J, the junction contained 3 bases not matched to a gene. Here the CDR3 reads CASSRTGSSYEQYF. CDR3 bases: TGCGCCAGCAGCCGGACAGGAAGCTCCTACGAGCAGTACTTC.

This clonotype came up many times. The genes are TRBV5-1 and TRBJ2-3; 7 bases align to TRBD1. Germline CDR1 and CDR2: SGHRS and YFSETQ. V lost 3 bases and J lost 0; bases outside the gene matches: 4. CDR3 length equals 15 residues. The CDR3, as DNA: TGCGCCAGCAGCTCGGGACAGAAGAGCACAGATACGCAGTATTTT. Protein product: CASSSGQKSTDTQYF.

This clonotype was seen many times. J is TRBJ1-3 and V is TRBV29-1, with TRBD1 as a possible D gene (6 bases). V lost 3 bases and J 7 bases, leaving 10 bases between the germline ends. The CDR3 is made up of 12 amino acids. Germline V CDR1 and CDR2: SQVTM, ANQGSEA. The CDR3 is CSVENRVNTIYF. The DNA of the CDR3 is TGCAGCGTTGAGAACAGGGTTAACACCATATATTTT.

This clonotype was seen repeatedly, ten times or more. V is TRBV30 and J is TRBJ1-1; D possibly corresponds to TRBD1 (6 bases). CDR1 is GTSNPN, CDR2 SVGIG, per germline (reference sequence). CDR3 size: 12 residues. Trimming took 5 bases from V and 6 from J, leaving 13 bases between them. The CDR3 protein is CAWQYRTAEAFF. CDR3 DNA sequence: TGTGCCTGGCAATATAGGACAGCTGAAGCTTTCTTT.

The sample holds many counts of this clonotype. The chain joins TRBV29-1 to TRBJ1-2, with D hard to call. The germline gives CDR1 SQVTM, CDR2 ANQGSEA. V gave up 6 bases and J gave up 7 bases, with 12 bases separating them. The CDR3 loop spans 11 amino acids. This chain's CDR3 is CSVLKETGYTF. CDR3 nucleotides: TGCAGCGTACTCAAAGAAACTGGCTACACCTTC. The full variable domain, in which reference TRBV29-1 and TRBJ1-2 provide the parts outside the CDR3, is SAVISQKPSRDICQRGTSLTIQCQVDSQVTMMFWYRQQPGQSLTLIATANQGSEATYESGFVIDKFPISRPNLTFSTLTVSNMSPEDSSIYLCSVLKETGYTFGSGTRLTVV.